This T cell receptor beta chain comes out of a study of shared clonotypes between healthy human individuals. Germline lookup yields CDR1 SGHTA and CDR2 FQGNSA. V lost 4 bases to trimming and J lost 0 bases; unmatched junction nucleotides: 1. CDR3 length: 15 residues. The repertoire was sequenced with immunoSEQ multiplex PCR; TCRdb's copy has only in-frame clones and lacks some. The sample lists around 2,000,000 clones, just under 95% occurring once. It was CD45RO-negative cells, positively selected for CCR7, that made up naive CD8 cells, with terminally differentiated effector memory CD45RA+ cells excluded.

This TCR derives from a young man in good health. The sample taken for sequencing was naive CD8+ T cells sorted from blood. The genes are TRBV7-2 and TRBJ2-3; 10 positions agree with TRBD1. This CDR3 reads CASSWTGGSTDTQYF. The CDR3 DNA reads as TGTGCCAGCAGCTGGACAGGGGGTAGCACAGATACGCAGTATTTT.